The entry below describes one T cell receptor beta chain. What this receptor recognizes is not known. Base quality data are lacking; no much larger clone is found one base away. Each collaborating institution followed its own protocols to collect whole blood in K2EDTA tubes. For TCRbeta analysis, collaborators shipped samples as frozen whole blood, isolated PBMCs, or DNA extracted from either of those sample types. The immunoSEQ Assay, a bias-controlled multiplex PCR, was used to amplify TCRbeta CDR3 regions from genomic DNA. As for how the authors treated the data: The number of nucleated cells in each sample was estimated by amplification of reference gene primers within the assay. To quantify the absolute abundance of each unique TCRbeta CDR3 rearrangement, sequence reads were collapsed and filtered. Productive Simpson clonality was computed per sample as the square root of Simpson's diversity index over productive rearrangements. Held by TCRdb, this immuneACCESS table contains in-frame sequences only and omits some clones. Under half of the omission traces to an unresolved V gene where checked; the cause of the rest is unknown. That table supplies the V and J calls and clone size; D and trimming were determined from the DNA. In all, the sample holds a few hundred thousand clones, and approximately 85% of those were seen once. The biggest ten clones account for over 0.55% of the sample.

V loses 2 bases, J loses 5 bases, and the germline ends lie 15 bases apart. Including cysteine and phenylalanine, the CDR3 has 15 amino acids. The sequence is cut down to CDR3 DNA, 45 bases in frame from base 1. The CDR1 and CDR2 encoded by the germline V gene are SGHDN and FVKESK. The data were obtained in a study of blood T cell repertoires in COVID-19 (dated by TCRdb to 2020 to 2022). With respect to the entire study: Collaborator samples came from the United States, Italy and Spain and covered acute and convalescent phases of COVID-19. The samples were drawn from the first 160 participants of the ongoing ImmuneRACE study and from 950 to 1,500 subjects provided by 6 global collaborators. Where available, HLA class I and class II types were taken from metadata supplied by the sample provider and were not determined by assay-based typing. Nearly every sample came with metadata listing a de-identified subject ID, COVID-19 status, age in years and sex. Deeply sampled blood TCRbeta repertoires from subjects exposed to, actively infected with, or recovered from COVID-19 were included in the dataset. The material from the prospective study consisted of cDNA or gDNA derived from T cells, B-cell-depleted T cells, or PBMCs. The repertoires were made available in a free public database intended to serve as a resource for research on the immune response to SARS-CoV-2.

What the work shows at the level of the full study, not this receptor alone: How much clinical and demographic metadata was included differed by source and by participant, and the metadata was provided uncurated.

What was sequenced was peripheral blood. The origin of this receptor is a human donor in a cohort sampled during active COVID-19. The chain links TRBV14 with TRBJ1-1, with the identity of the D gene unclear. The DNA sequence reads TGTGCCAGCAGCCAATGGATGGGCGTAGAAACTGAAGCTTTCTTT. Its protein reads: CASSQWMGVETEAFF.